This T cell receptor beta chain comes out of a study of regulatory T cells in long-lasting Graves disease. The junction had 6 bases not matched to a gene; V was cut back by 2 bases and J by 3 bases. The CDR3 sequence is 15 residues long. CDR1 and CDR2 from the germline V gene are MNHNS and SASEGT. Time point of the sample: persistent/refractory GD, antithyroid drugs over 5 years with positive TRAb. The TCR library was made from RNA extracted from PBMCs. Sequencing libraries for TCR beta were prepared with iRepertoire HTBI primers and Arm-PCR of CDR3 regions. TCRdb ran MiXCR on the multiplex PCR reads and lists one entry per CDR3 protein. The top ten clones hold about 6.6% of a sample with 400,000 to 500,000 distinct CDR3 sequences, roughly a fifth of them seen once. In the case of this clonotype: A much larger clone lies one base from this, so it may be a read error.

The sequenced sample was peripheral blood mononuclear cells (PBMCs), obtained when the disease was refractory, from a patient treated with antithyroid drugs. V gene TRBV6-1 combines with J gene TRBJ1-1; 7 bases line up with TRBD1. The clonotype comes from a female donor with Graves disease. CDR3: CASSENEGADTEAFF. The CDR3 coding sequence is TGTGCCAGCAGTGAAAATGAGGGGGCGGACACTGAAGCTTTCTTT.